The T cell receptor beta chain under discussion was sequenced for a study of neoadjuvant anti-PD-1 for oral cavity cancer. Germline values: CDR1 GTSNPN, CDR2 SVGIG (reference sequence). The J segment lost 3 bases and the V segment lost 7 bases, leaving 12 bases of the junction unmatched. This CDR3 is built from 14 residues. Only in-frame clones appear in the TCRdb table, and some are missing; sequencing was by immunoSEQ multiplex PCR. The profile shows tens of thousands of clones, about 77% of them singletons. Time point meaning: after neoadjuvant nivolumab, at surgical resection. Blood cells were analyzed directly, without culture or expansion.

The TCR was taken from a person aged 40 to 85 with oral cavity squamous cell carcinoma. This chain links TRBV30 with TRBJ2-7, with 7 bases matching TRBD1. This specimen consisted of PBMCs, obtained after nivolumab (anti-PD-1) treatment. This CDR3 is CASTQGVEGYEQYF. The DNA of the CDR3 is TGTGCCTCAACCCAGGGGGTAGAGGGCTACGAGCAGTACTTC.